The T cell receptor (beta chain) under discussion was sequenced for a study of T cell responses to AZD1222 COVID-19 vaccine. The study's findings and limits: Nearly half of the spike-specific TCRs reportedly recognize variant regions that carry no mutations. A rise in Spike-specific TCR breadth and depth followed two AZD1222 doses.

This clone was seen only once. The antigen is undetermined. The CDR3 spans 14 residues. V was clipped by 6 bases and J by 8 bases, with 19 bases between them. The V gene's germline CDR1 is MNHEY and CDR2 SVGAGI. TCRdb keeps only in-frame clones here, not all; method: immunoSEQ multiplex PCR. The repertoire holds fewer than 130,000 clones, with about 92% as singletons. The receptor comes from an adult in good health. The chain employs TRBV6-5 and TRBJ1-2; no definite D call. The sequences come from peripheral blood, collected on day 0 of AZD1222 vaccination. CDR3 nucleotide sequence: TGTGCCAGCAGCCTCGATGCGGCGATGGGCGGCTACACCTTC. It specifies CASSLDAAMGGYTF.